One and the same sample provided the 26 T cell receptor beta chains below, sequenced in a study of T cell responses to AZD1222 COVID-19 vaccine. This table comes from immunoSEQ multiplex PCR, and its TCRdb copy is limited to in-frame clones, with some not included. The table has around 160,000 clones, roughly 80% seen once. The starting material was peripheral blood, obtained on day 0 of MenACWY control vaccination. The receptors shown here come from an adult in good health.

The V call is TRBV2, the J call TRBJ1-5; 8 bases agree with TRBD1. J was trimmed by 6 bases and V by 5 bases; bases with no gene match: 9. The CDR3 extends over 15 amino acids. Looked up from germline, CDR1 is SNHLY and CDR2 is FYNNEI. The CDR3 nucleotides read TGTGCCAGCAGTCCGGACAGGGAAGGGGGTCAGCCCCAGCATTTT. Its translation: CASSPDREGGQPQHF.

This chain joins TRBV19 and TRBJ1-4; 9 bases map to TRBD1. V trimming: 8 bases; J trimming: 8 bases; junction bases outside the gene matches: 6. CDR3 length equals 13 residues. CDR1 LNHDA and CDR2 SQIVND come from the germline V gene (reference sequence). CDR3 nucleotides: TGTGCCAGTGTGGACAGGGGATACGAAAAACTGTTTTTT. Its protein product is CASVDRGYEKLFF.

The chain uses TRBV3-1 (or the pseudogene TRBV3-2) and TRBJ1-2; possible D gene TRBD1, 5 bases. V lost 1 base to trimming and J lost 8 bases, with 20 bases between them. Germline assignment: CDR1 LGHDT and CDR2 YNNKEL (reference sequence). This CDR3 has 16 residues. CDR3 region: CASSQARAGGDKGYTF. For the CDR3, the DNA is TGTGCCAGCAGCCAAGCGAGGGCCGGGGGGGATAAGGGCTACACCTTC.

V usage is TRBV7-6 and J usage is TRBJ2-7, with a possible D match to TRBD2 (5 bases). The V gene's germline CDR1 is SGHVS and CDR2 FNYEAQ. The CDR3 sequence is 15 residues long. Deletions cut 5 bases from V and 3 bases from J, with 17 bases between. The CDR3 bases are TGTGCCAGCAGCCCCAATGGAGGACTGGGCTACGAGCAGTACTTC. It is translated as CASSPNGGLGYEQYF.

V is TRBV5-1 and J is TRBJ2-3, with TRBD1 matching 11 bases. This CDR3 is built from 18 residues. The V and J ends lost 1 base and 2 bases, in that order; junction bases with no gene match: 9. The germline V gene has CDR1 SGHRS and CDR2 YFSETQ. The CDR3 reads CASSLTPGQGADTDTQYF. CDR3 DNA: TGCGCCAGCAGCTTGACCCCCGGACAGGGGGCGGACACAGATACGCAGTATTTT. The full variable domain, rest sourced from reference TRBV5-1 and TRBJ2-3, is KAGVTQTPRYLIKTRGQQVTLSCSPISGHRSVSWYQQTPGQGLQFLFEYFSETQRNKGNFPGRFSGRQFSNSRSEMNVSTLELGDSALYLCASSLTPGQGADTDTQYFGPGTRLTVL.

V usage is TRBV5-1 and J usage is TRBJ2-3, with 9 nucleotides matching TRBD1. Germline values: CDR1 SGHRS, CDR2 YFSETQ. The V and J ends lost 2 bases and 6 bases, in that order; junction bases with no gene match: 7. This CDR3 is built from 15 residues. The CDR3 protein is CASSFWTGEEDTQYF. CDR3 DNA sequence: TGCGCCAGCAGCTTCTGGACAGGGGAGGAGGATACGCAGTATTTT. Full variable domain (outside the CDR3, taken from reference TRBV5-1 and TRBJ2-3): KAGVTQTPRYLIKTRGQQVTLSCSPISGHRSVSWYQQTPGQGLQFLFEYFSETQRNKGNFPGRFSGRQFSNSRSEMNVSTLELGDSALYLCASSFWTGEEDTQYFGPGTRLTVL.

The chain combines TRBV10-3 with TRBJ2-3, with D unresolved. V was pared by 2 bases and J by 7 bases, with 7 bases between. This CDR3 has 12 residues. Germline values: CDR1 ENHRY, CDR2 SYGVKD. In DNA, the CDR3 is TGTGCCATCAGTGAGCCTCGGAATACGCAGTATTTT. It encodes CAISEPRNTQYF.

The chain is built from TRBV19 and TRBJ2-1; 9 nucleotides match TRBD2. The CDR3 contains 15 residues. CDR1 and CDR2 (germline): LNHDA, SQIVND (reference sequence). V shed 0 bases and J 9 bases; nucleotides not matched to a gene: 6. DNA of the CDR3: TGTGCCAGTAGTATAGAGGCCCTAGCGGGGAGTGAGCAGTTCTTC. It is translated as CASSIEALAGSEQFF.

This chain connects TRBV3-1 (or the pseudogene TRBV3-2) to TRBJ1-6, with TRBD1 matching 8 bases. This CDR3 is built from 15 residues. With 4 bases clipped from V and 8 bases from J, the junction kept 7 bases outside the gene matches. Germline V gene lookup returns CDR1 LGHDT and CDR2 YNNKEL (reference sequence). CDR3 in DNA: TGTGCCAGCAGCCCCGGACAGGGCATTGATTCACCCCTCCACTTT. Translating gives CASSPGQGIDSPLHF.

The V and J genes are TRBV18 and TRBJ2-6; no definite D call. The CDR3 totals 17 residues. Between the trimmed V and J ends, which lost 1 base and 0 bases, there was a span of 10 bases. In germline, CDR1 is KGHSH, CDR2 LQKENI. For the CDR3, the DNA is TGTGCCAGCTCACCACTGGCAGCAGCCTCTGGGGCCAACGTCCTGACTTTC. Translating gives CASSPLAAASGANVLTF.

The chain couples TRBV2 to TRBJ2-3; TRBD1 might be the D (6 bases). The V end was cut by 5 bases, the J end by 7 bases, with 25 bases between. The CDR3 spans 17 residues. Germline V lookup: CDR1 SNHLY, CDR2 FYNNEI. CDR3 in amino acids: CASSRGIGTGMGNTQYF. The CDR3 nucleotides are TGTGCCAGCAGTAGGGGGATTGGGACGGGGATGGGAAATACGCAGTATTTT.

This clone was observed a single time. V is TRBV11-2 and J is TRBJ2-5, with 7 positions matching TRBD1. The CDR3 sequence is 14 residues long. V was clipped by 6 bases and J by 1 base; unmatched bases: 5. Germline CDR1 is SGHAT and CDR2 is FQNNGV. The CDR3 nucleotides are TGTGCCAGCAGGGAAGCAGGGGGCCAAGAGACCCAGTACTTC. Translating it yields CASREAGGQETQYF.

This chain links TRBV19 with TRBJ1-6; D is uncertain. The germline gives CDR1 LNHDA, CDR2 SQIVND (reference sequence). V was pared by 3 bases and J by 7 bases, with 10 bases between. The CDR3 is 14 residues long. The CDR3 protein is CASSIGQTNSPLHF. CDR3 sequence (DNA): TGTGCCAGTAGTATTGGCCAGACCAATTCACCCCTCCACTTT. Full variable domain (rest looked up from reference TRBV19 and TRBJ1-6): DGGITQSPKYLFRKEGQNVTLSCEQNLNHDAMYWYRQDPGQGLRLIYYSQIVNDFQKGDIAEGYSVSREKKESFPLTVTSAQKNPTAFYLCASSIGQTNSPLHFGNGTRLTVT.

The chain carries TRBV3-1 (or the pseudogene TRBV3-2) and TRBJ2-7, with D unresolved. The CDR3 loop spans 11 amino acids. Per the germline V gene, CDR1 is LGHDT and CDR2 is YNNKEL (reference sequence). V was cut by 1 base and J by 4 bases, with 2 bases left in between. The CDR3 DNA sequence: TGTGCCAGCAGCCAAGCGTACGAGCAGTACTTC. Amino acids: CASSQAYEQYF.

The chain uses TRBV25-1 and TRBJ1-6; D is unresolved. This CDR3 is 13 amino acids long. V was cut by 6 bases and J by 8 bases, with 11 bases left in between. Germline-derived CDR1 and CDR2 are MGHDK and SYGVNS. CDR3 residues: CASRTLDDSPLHF. As DNA, the CDR3 is TGTGCCAGCAGGACACTGGACGATTCACCCCTCCACTTT.

This clone was detected only a few times. The chain carries TRBV4-1 and TRBJ2-3; 9 nucleotides agree with TRBD1. Germline CDR1 and CDR2: MGHRA and YSYEKL. Losses at the gene ends were 4 bases for V and 6 bases for J; bases not matched to a gene: 11. This CDR3 is 16 amino acids long. The CDR3 region is CASSLHTPGQGDTQYF. CDR3 coding DNA: TGCGCCAGCAGCCTTCATACACCGGGACAGGGCGATACGCAGTATTTT.

The sample holds a few counts of this clone. The genes are TRBV6-5 and TRBJ1-4; no reliable D call. This CDR3 spans 15 amino acids. V shed 0 bases and J shed 7 bases, with 12 bases lying between them. CDR1 is MNHEY, CDR2 SVGAGI, per germline. The CDR3 sequence is CASSYSSGYSEKLFF. CDR3 DNA sequence: TGTGCCAGCAGTTACTCGAGTGGGTACTCTGAAAAACTGTTTTTT.

The rearrangement joins TRBV18 to TRBJ2-2; possibly TRBD1 for D (6 bases). Deletions cut 5 bases from V and 1 base from J, with 14 bases between. Germline assignment: CDR1 KGHSH and CDR2 LQKENI. The CDR3 covers 16 residues. The CDR3: CASSADRSKNTGELFF. The CDR3 DNA sequence: TGTGCCAGCTCAGCCGACAGGAGCAAGAACACCGGGGAGCTGTTTTTT.

The chain has TRBV7-6 and TRBJ2-7, with TRBD2 matching 10 bases. The junction had 10 bases not matched to a gene; V was cut back by 5 bases and J by 6 bases. Germline CDR1 reads SGHVS; CDR2 reads FNYEAQ. The CDR3 contains 15 residues. CDR3 sequence (DNA): TGTGCCAGCAGCCCCGATCAGCGGGGGGGCCCCGAGCAGTACTTC. The encoded protein is CASSPDQRGGPEQYF.

The rearrangement links TRBV25-1 to TRBJ2-2, with D possibly matching TRBD2 (5 bases). Germline V gene lookup returns CDR1 MGHDK and CDR2 SYGVNS. V was cut by 6 bases and J by 5 bases, with 10 bases left in between. There are 13 residues in the CDR3. The CDR3 bases are TGTGCCAGCAGCCCCGGGAAGACCGGGGAGCTGTTTTTT. The encoded protein is CASSPGKTGELFF.

V gene TRBV28 combines with J gene TRBJ1-5; D remains ambiguous. Trimming left V 3 bases short and J 1 base short, with 10 bases between. Looked up from germline, CDR1 is MDHEN and CDR2 is SYDVKM. There are 15 residues in the CDR3. Here the CDR3 reads CASSLGSLSNQPQHF. The CDR3 DNA reads TGTGCCAGCAGTTTGGGGAGTTTGAGCAATCAGCCCCAGCATTTT. Based on the CDR3 plus reference TRBV28 and TRBJ1-5, the full variable domain is DVKVTQSSRYLVKRTGEKVFLECVQDMDHENMFWYRQDPGLGLRLIYFSYDVKMKEKGDIPEGYSVSREKKERFSLILESASTNQTSMYLCASSLGSLSNQPQHFGDGTRLSIL.

The V and J genes are TRBV29-1 and TRBJ1-2; 7 bases are shared with TRBD1. The length of the CDR3 is 13 residues. V gave up 6 bases and J gave up 4 bases; unmatched junction bases: 8. CDR1 and CDR2 from the germline V gene are SQVTM and ANQGSEA. The chain's CDR3 is CSVRGTAFYGYTF. DNA of the CDR3: TGCAGCGTGCGAGGGACAGCCTTCTATGGCTACACCTTC.

The chain is built from TRBV5-1 and TRBJ2-5; TRBD1 matches 7 bases. V lost 4 bases, J lost 2 bases, and 8 bases stayed unmatched. This CDR3 has 15 residues. Germline loops: CDR1 SGHRS, CDR2 YFSETQ. As DNA, the CDR3 is TGCGCCAGCAGCCGCTACAGGGGTACTCAAGAGACCCAGTACTTC. This encodes CASSRYRGTQETQYF.

This chain uses TRBV4-2 with TRBJ2-7; TRBD1 matches 7 bases. Germline trimming cut 4 bases from V and 2 bases from J; bases unmatched to any gene: 8. CDR1 and CDR2 (germline): LGHNA, YNFKEQ. CDR3 size: 15 residues. CDR3 sequence (DNA): TGTGCCAGCAGCCCCCGGGACAGCGGAACCTACGAGCAGTACTTC. Translating it yields CASSPRDSGTYEQYF.

The J gene is TRBJ1-2, the V gene TRBV2; D not certain. Trimming took 8 bases from V and 8 from J, leaving 18 bases between them. This CDR3 is 13 amino acids long. Germline values: CDR1 SNHLY, CDR2 FYNNEI. CDR3 nucleotide sequence: TGTGCCAGCGTCGGTACAGTGGGTAGCGGCTACACCTTC. Protein product: CASVGTVGSGYTF.

This rearrangement joins TRBV11-2 to TRBJ1-2; D gene uncertain. Per the germline V gene, CDR1 is SGHAT and CDR2 is FQNNGV. The CDR3 is 17 residues long. Between the trimmed V and J ends, which lost 0 bases and 4 bases, there was a span of 18 bases. The CDR3 reads CASSLDLAAGRIYGYTF. The CDR3 region has the DNA TGTGCCAGCAGCTTAGATCTGGCCGCCGGACGGATCTATGGCTACACCTTC.